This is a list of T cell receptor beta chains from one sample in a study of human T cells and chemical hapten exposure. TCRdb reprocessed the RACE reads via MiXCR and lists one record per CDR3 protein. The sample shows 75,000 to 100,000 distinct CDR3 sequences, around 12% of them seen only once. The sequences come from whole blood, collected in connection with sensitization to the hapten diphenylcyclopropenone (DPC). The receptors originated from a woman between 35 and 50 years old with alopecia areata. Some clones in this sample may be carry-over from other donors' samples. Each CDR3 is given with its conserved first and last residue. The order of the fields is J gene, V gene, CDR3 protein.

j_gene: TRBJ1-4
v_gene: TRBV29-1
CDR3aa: CSVEQGAEEKLFF

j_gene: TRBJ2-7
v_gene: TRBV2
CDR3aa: CASARPTGGYEQYF

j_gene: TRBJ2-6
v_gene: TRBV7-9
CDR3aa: CASSLKQGRAGANVLTF

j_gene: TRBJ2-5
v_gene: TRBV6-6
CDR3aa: CASSPSEWERETQYF

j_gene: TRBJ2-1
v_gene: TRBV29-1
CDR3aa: CSVVASFGEQFF

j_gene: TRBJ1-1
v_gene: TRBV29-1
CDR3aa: CSAEGYVDTEAFF

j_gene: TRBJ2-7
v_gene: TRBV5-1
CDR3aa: CASSFPPEEEQYF

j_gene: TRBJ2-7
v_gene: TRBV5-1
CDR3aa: CASSPTASGTGGMEQYF

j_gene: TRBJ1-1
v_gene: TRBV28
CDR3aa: CASSPLSFGAGGKNTEAFF

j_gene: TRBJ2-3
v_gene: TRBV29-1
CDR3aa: CSVVSEGVSFFADTQYF

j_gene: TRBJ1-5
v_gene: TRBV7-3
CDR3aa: CASSTNYGQPQHF

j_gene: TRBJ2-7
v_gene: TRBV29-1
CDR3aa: CSVEGPSGRVAATYEQYF

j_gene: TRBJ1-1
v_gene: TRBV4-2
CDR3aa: CASNRNTEAFF

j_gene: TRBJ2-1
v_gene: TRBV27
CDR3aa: CASSSPRLAGGSPSYNEQFF

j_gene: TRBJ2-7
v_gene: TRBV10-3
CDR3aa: CAISAGTSSYEQYF

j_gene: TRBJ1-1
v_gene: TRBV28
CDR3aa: CASSFPGTGEAFF

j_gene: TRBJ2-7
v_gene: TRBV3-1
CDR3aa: CASSQFLPGEQYF

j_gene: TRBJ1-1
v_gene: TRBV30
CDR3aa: CAWREPGLNTEAFF

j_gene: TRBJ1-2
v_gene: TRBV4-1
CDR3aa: CASSRTQGDGYTF

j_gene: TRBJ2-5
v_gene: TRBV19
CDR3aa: CASSIGTSGRRETQYF

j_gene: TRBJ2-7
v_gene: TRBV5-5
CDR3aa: CASSLESYEQYF

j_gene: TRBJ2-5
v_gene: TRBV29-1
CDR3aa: CSVWVGQTQYF